This T cell receptor (beta chain) was captured in a study of spatial heterogeneity in lung cancer. TCRdb recomputed calls from the 5' RACE reads with MiXCR, one row per CDR3 protein. The table has roughly 40,000 distinct CDR3 sequences, approximately 7% seen once. Trimming removed 3 bases from V and 1 base from J, with 9 bases in between. The V gene's germline CDR1 is DFQATT and CDR2 SNEGSKA (reference sequence). The CDR3 is 13 residues long. General study results and limits: More often at tumor resection than at routine follow-up, ubiquitous expanded tumor TCRs were detected in the blood.

This clonotype was seen repeatedly, ten times or more. The antigen remains undetermined. Sample time point: sample taken at primary tumor resection. Whole RNA from tumor, nontumor lung or frozen PBMC was sequenced unsorted. Approximately 70 TRACERx patients with early, untreated non-small cell lung cancer donated samples. This receptor was identified in a female donor with early-stage non-small cell lung cancer. J is TRBJ1-1 and V is TRBV20-1; D gene ambiguous. The source material was PBMCs, sampled at surgery. CDR3 region: CSARDYRNTEAFF. The CDR3 region has the DNA TGCAGTGCTAGGGATTATAGGAACACTGAAGCTTTCTTT.